This T cell receptor (beta chain) came from a study of shared clonotypes between healthy human individuals. On the study more broadly: The donors, a couple of women and three men, were aged 18 to 49. Study conclusions and caveats: How much donors shared clonotypes was expected to be affected by sequencing depth.

All of the donors resided in Nashville, Tennessee, and each was a Caucasian adult. A note on this clone: Its antigen is unidentified.

The assay used deep level. Clones were read by immunoSEQ multiplex PCR, and TCRdb kept only the in-frame ones, dropping some. The sample has fewer than 600,000 clones, roughly 80% seen once. The germline V and J ends were trimmed by 5 bases and 7 bases, with 21 bases remaining between them. The CDR3 length is 16 residues. From germline, CDR1 is MNHEY and CDR2 SMNVEV (reference sequence). This receptor was taken from a middle-aged woman in good health. Some clones in this sample may be carry-over from other donors' samples. Input material: PBMCs. V and J are TRBV27 and TRBJ1-5; TRBD1 is a possible D gene (6 bases). CDR3: CASSPKGGTLWQPQHF. In nucleotides, the CDR3 is TGTGCCAGCAGTCCAAAAGGGGGGACACTTTGGCAGCCCCAGCATTTT.